This TCR beta chain emerged from a study of identical twins. CDR1 and CDR2 from the germline V gene are LGHNA and YNFKEQ. This CDR3 is 16 amino acids long. Trimming removed 4 bases from V and 0 bases from J; junction bases left unmatched: 6. All of the donors were Caucasians in good health. TCRdb itself ran the 5' RACE reads through MiXCR, one entry per CDR3 protein. The sample carries approximately 600,000 distinct CDR3 sequences, around 7.5% recorded once. This sample also belongs to another study, concerning yellow fever vaccine responses in identical twins.

The chain uses TRBV4-2 and TRBJ2-5, with 9 bases identical to TRBD2. This TCR came from a woman under 30 in good health. The specimen was PBMCs. CDR3 in DNA: TGTGCCAGCAGCCCAGCGGGGGGCCGGTACCAAGAGACCCAGTACTTC. This codes for CASSPAGGRYQETQYF.